This TCR beta chain originates from a study of beta chain features in type 1 diabetes. Every isolated RNA sample was fully reverse transcribed, so sequencing captured expressed TCRB transcripts. The assay was immunoSEQ multiplex PCR, and TCRdb's table has in-frame clones only and misses some. The data show hundreds of thousands of clones, around 28% seen once. Study-wide points: More deletions and fewer insertions at VDJ junctions were found in patients with type 1 diabetes. Naive, central memory and Treg TCRB repertoires seemed to resemble each other more closely in patients than they did in healthy donors.

V was shortened by 8 bases and J by 2 bases, with 12 bases between the two germline ends. There are 14 residues in the CDR3. Germline V gene data show CDR1 as LNHNV and CDR2 as YYDKDF (reference sequence). Of note for this clone: Antigen unknown.

This chain links TRBV15 with TRBJ2-2; weak D call: TRBD2 (5 bases). The receptor was derived from a man younger than 30 in good health. The source material was naive CD4+ T cells from blood. In DNA, the CDR3 is TGTGCCACCTTGAGGTCGGGAAACACCGGGGAGCTGTTTTTT. As protein: CATLRSGNTGELFF.